Sequencing of this T cell receptor (beta chain) was carried out in a study of blood T cell repertoires in COVID-19. The germline V gene encodes CDR1 SEHNR and CDR2 FQNEAQ (reference sequence). This CDR3 spans 15 amino acids. Trimming took off 1 base at V and 2 bases at J, with 11 bases between the two ends. The cohort comprised adults aged about 18 to 89 years residing in 24 US areas. TCRdb's table, derived via immunoSEQ multiplex PCR, lists solely in-frame clones and lacks some. The sample carries approximately 250,000 clones, almost 85% recorded once. The clonotype was recovered from a woman in her fifties or sixties with acute COVID-19. Sequencing was carried out using PBMCs or T cells enriched from blood (not recorded which). V gene TRBV7-9 combines with J gene TRBJ1-2, with D unresolved. As DNA, the CDR3 is TGTGCCAGCAGCTTAGTCCAGGCCTTAAACTATGGCTACACCTTC. Protein product: CASSLVQALNYGYTF.